Sequencing of this TCR delta chain was carried out in a study of Vδ1+ human thymocytes. Study-wide results and limits: The authors advised highly purified populations and single-cell validation. In the thymus, TRG and TRD repertoires looked highly polyclonal with Gaussian CDR3 lengths. Unlike peripheral blood Vdelta1+ controls, thymic delta-chain sequences included about 20% Vdelta2 and few Vdelta3.

Comments on this clone: The target antigen is unknown.

This CDR3 comprises 24 residues. J gave up 0 bases and V 3 bases, and 27 bases lay outside the gene matches. Germline lookup yields CDR1 TSWWSYY and CDR2 QGS. RNA was extracted from the cells and then reverse transcribed. Pooled V-gene forward primers with one constant-region reverse primer generated the CDR3 amplicons by multiplex PCR. TCRdb redid the clone calls on the multiplex PCR reads with CATT. The sample consists of roughly 55,000 delta-chain clones, around a sixth of them appearing once. Alphabeta T cells were depleted, then CD3+ Vdelta1+ Vdelta2- thymocytes were FACS-sorted. The sequenced sample was Vdelta1+ gamma-delta thymocytes from the thymus. The subset was: FACS-sorted CD3+ TCRalphabeta- TCRVdelta1+ TCRVdelta2- thymocytes. The origin of this receptor is a boy under three years old who had congenital heart surgery. This chain joins TRDV1 and TRDJ1, with 11 nucleotides matching TRDD3. This CDR3 reads CALGDLRASWGIRRVTGYTDKLIF. CDR3 bases: TGTGCTCTTGGGGACCTACGTGCGAGTTGGGGGATACGCAGGGTGACCGGGTACACCGATAAACTCATCTTT.